This TCR beta chain was sequenced during a study of identical twins. MiXCR, applied by TCRdb to the 5' RACE reads, yields one record per CDR3 protein. Counted here are 1,800,000 or so distinct CDR3 sequences, less than 40% occurring once; the ten biggest clones make up approximately 0.25%. V was shortened by 4 bases and J by 1 base, with 22 bases between the two germline ends. Germline CDR1 and CDR2: ENHRY and SYGVKD. The CDR3 sequence is 18 residues long. As concerns this clonotype: What it binds is unknown.

Study-wide points: For cord blood, abundant beta clonotypes had fewer insertions, unlike memory repertoires, which showed none.

Material for sequencing was cord blood. The TCR sequence derives from a newborn girl in good health. The rearrangement joins TRBV10-3 to TRBJ1-1; D is possibly TRBD1 (6 bases). CDR3 protein: CAISGGAVRGARNTEAFF. The CDR3 nucleotides are TGTGCCATCAGTGGGGGGGCTGTCAGGGGAGCGAGGAACACTGAAGCTTTCTTT.